This TCR beta chain was found in a study of blood T cell repertoires in COVID-19. Study overall: The origin of the acute and convalescent COVID-19 samples was the United States, Italy and Spain. T cells, B-cell-depleted T cells, or PBMCs supplied cDNA or gDNA.

In the original analysis: By means of reference gene primer amplification, nucleated cell counts were estimated. Profiled with immunoSEQ multiplex PCR; TCRdb holds only in-frame clones, not every one. Clone size and V and J calls were adopted from that table, with D and trimming inferred from the DNA. In the table there are 250,000 to 300,000 clones, roughly 90% of which are singletons. V dropped 4 bases and J dropped 4; count of bases not matched to a gene: 2. From germline, CDR1 is MNHEY and CDR2 SVGAGI. The CDR3 is 14 amino acids. The TCR was taken from a woman in her sixties or seventies with acute or convalescent COVID-19. V and J are TRBV6-5 and TRBJ1-2; 11 bases fit TRBD1. The sequenced sample was peripheral blood. The CDR3 coding sequence is TGTGCCAGCAGTTTAGGACAGGGGGCCTATGGCTACACCTTC. It yields the protein CASSLGQGAYGYTF.